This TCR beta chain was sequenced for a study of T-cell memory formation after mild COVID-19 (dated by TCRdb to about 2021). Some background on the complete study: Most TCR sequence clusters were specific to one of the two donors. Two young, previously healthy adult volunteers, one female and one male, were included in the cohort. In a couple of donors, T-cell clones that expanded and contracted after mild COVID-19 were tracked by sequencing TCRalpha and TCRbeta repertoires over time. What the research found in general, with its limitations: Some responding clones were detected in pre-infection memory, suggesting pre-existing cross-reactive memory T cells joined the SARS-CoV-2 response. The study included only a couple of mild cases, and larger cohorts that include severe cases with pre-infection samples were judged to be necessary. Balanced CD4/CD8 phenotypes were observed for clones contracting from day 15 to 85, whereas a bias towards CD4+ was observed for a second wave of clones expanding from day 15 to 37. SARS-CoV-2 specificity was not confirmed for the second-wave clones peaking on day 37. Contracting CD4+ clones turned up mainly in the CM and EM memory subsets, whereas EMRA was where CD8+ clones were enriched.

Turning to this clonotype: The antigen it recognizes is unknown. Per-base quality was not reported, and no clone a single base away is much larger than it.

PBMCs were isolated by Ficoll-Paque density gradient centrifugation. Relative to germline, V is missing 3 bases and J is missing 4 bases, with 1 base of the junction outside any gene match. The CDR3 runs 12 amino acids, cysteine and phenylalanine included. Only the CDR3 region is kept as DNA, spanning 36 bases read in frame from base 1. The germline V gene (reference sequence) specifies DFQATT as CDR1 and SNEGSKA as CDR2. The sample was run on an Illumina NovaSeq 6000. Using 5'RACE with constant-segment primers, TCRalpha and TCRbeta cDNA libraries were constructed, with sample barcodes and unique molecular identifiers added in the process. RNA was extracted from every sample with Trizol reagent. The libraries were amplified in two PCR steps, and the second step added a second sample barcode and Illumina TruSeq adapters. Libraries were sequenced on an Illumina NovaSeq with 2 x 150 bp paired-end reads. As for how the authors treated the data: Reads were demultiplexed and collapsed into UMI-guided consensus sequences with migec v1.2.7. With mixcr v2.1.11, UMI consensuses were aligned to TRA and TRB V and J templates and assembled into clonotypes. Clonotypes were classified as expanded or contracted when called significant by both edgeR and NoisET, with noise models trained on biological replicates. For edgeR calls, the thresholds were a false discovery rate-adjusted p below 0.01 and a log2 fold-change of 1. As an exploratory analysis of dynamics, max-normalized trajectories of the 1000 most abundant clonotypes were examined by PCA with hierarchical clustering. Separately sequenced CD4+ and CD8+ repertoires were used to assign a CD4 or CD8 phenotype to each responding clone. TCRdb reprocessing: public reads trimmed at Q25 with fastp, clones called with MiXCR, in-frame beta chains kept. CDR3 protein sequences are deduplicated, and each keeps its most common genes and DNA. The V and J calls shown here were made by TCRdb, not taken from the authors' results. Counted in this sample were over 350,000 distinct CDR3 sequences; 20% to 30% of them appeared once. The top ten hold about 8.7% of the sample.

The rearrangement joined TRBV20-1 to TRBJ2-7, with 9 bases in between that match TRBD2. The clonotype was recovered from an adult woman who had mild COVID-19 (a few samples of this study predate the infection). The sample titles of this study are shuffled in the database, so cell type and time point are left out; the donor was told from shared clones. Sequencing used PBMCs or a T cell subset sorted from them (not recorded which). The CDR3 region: CSASTSGYEQYF. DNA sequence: TGCAGTGCTAGCACTAGCGGGTACGAGCAGTACTTC.